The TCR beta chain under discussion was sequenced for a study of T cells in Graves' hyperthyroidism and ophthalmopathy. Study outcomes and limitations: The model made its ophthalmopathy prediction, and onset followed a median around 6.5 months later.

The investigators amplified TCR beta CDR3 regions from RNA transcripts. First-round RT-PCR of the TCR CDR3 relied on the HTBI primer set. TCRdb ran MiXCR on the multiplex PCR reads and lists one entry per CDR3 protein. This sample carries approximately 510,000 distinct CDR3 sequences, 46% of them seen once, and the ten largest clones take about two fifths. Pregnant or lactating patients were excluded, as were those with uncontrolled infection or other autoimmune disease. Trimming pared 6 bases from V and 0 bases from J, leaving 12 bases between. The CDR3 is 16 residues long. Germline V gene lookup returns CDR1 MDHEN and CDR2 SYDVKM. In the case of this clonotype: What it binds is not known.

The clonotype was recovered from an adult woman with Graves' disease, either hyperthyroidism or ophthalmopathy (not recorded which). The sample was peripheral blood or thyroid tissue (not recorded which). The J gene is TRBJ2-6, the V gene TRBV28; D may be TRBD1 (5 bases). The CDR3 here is CASSPRQSSGANVLTF. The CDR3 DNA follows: TGTGCCAGCAGCCCTCGACAGAGCTCTGGGGCCAACGTCCTGACTTTC.